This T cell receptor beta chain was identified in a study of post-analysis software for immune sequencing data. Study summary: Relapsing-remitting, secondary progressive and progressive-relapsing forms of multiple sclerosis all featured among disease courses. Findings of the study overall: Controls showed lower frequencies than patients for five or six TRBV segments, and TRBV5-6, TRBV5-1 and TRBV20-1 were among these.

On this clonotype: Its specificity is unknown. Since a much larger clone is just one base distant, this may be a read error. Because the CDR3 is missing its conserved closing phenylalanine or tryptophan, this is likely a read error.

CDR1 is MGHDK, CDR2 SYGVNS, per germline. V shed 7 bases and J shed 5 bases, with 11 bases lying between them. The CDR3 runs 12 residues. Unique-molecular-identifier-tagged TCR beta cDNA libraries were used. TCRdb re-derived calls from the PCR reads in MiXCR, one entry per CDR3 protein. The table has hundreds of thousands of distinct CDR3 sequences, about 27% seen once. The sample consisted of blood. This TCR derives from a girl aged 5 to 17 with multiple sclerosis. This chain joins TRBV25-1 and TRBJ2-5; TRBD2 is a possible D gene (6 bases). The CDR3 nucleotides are TGTGCCAGCAATTATGGGAGGGAGACCCAGTACTGC. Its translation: CASNYGRETQYC.